Listed below are T cell receptor beta chains from one sample, sequenced in a study of blood T cell repertoires in COVID-19. The repertoire was sequenced with immunoSEQ multiplex PCR; TCRdb's copy has only in-frame clones and lacks some. The sample carries around 340,000 clones, about nine tenths recorded once. The sample taken for sequencing was PBMCs or T cells enriched from blood (not recorded which). Source of these receptors: a woman in her twenties or thirties who had been exposed to COVID-19. Each CDR3 is given with its conserved first and last residue. Fields, in order: J gene, V gene, clone size, D gene, CDR3 protein, CDR3 DNA. D genes are given only for firm matches. Clone size appears in some rows only: once, few, many, or a class for an expanded clone.

J: TRBJ1-4; V: TRBV11-2; size: .; D: .; CDR3: CASSLREIDINEKLFF; DNA: TGTGCCAGCAGCTTAAGAGAAATAGATATTAATGAAAAACTGTTTTTT
J: TRBJ2-7; V: TRBV7-9; size: few; D: TRBD2; CDR3: CASSPRTSNSYEQYF; DNA: TGTGCCAGCAGCCCTCGGACTAGCAACTCCTACGAGCAGTACTTC
J: TRBJ1-6; V: TRBV7-9; size: .; D: .; CDR3: CASSPERYNSPLHF; DNA: TGTGCCAGCAGCCCGGAGCGGTATAATTCACCCCTCCACTTT
J: TRBJ2-7; V: TRBV9; size: .; D: TRBD2; CDR3: CASSQGTGTSSYEQYF; DNA: TGTGCCAGCAGCCAGGGGACCGGGACTAGCTCCTACGAGCAGTACTTC
J: TRBJ2-3; V: TRBV6-6; size: .; D: .; CDR3: CASSSLYDGGTDTQYF; DNA: TGTGCCAGCAGTTCCCTATATGACGGGGGCACAGATACGCAGTATTTT
J: TRBJ2-7; V: TRBV5-1; size: .; D: .; CDR3: CASRFRGTYSYEQYF; DNA: TGCGCCAGCAGGTTCCGCGGGACTTACTCCTACGAGCAGTACTTC
J: TRBJ1-3; V: TRBV9; size: .; D: .; CDR3: CASSAHLYRQTPSGNTIYF; DNA: TGTGCCAGCAGCGCCCACCTCTACCGACAGACTCCATCTGGAAACACCATATATTTT
J: TRBJ1-4; V: TRBV30; size: .; D: .; CDR3: CAWSVGGALFF; DNA: TGTGCCTGGAGTGTAGGGGGGGCGTTGTTTTTT
J: TRBJ2-7; V: TRBV27; size: .; D: TRBD2; CDR3: CASSFRRERGEQYF; DNA: TGTGCCAGCAGTTTTAGGCGGGAGAGAGGCGAGCAGTACTTC
J: TRBJ1-4; V: TRBV14; size: .; D: TRBD1; CDR3: CASSRPGQGFGKLFF; DNA: TGTGCCAGCAGCCGACCGGGACAGGGATTCGGGAAACTGTTTTTT
J: TRBJ1-2; V: TRBV7-8; size: .; D: .; CDR3: CASSPGADYGYTF; DNA: TGTGCCAGCAGCCCGGGAGCAGACTATGGCTACACCTTC
J: TRBJ1-2; V: TRBV6-5; size: .; D: .; CDR3: CASSSFRASGMGGYTF; DNA: TGTGCCAGCAGTTCATTTCGGGCGTCCGGGATGGGAGGCTACACCTTC
J: TRBJ2-1; V: TRBV7-3; size: .; D: .; CDR3: CASSLRPDSYNEQFF; DNA: TGTGCCAGCAGCTTAAGGCCAGACTCCTACAATGAGCAGTTCTTC
J: TRBJ1-1; V: TRBV5-1; size: few; D: .; CDR3: CASSLAQVGMNTEAFF; DNA: TGCGCCAGCAGCTTGGCGCAGGTCGGAATGAACACTGAAGCTTTCTTT
J: TRBJ2-3; V: TRBV18; size: .; D: .; CDR3: CASSPLLTGTDTQYF; DNA: TGTGCCAGCTCACCACTTTTGACAGGAACAGATACGCAGTATTTT
J: TRBJ1-2; V: TRBV9; size: .; D: TRBD1; CDR3: CASSVLGGQGYGYTF; DNA: TGTGCCAGCAGCGTACTCGGAGGACAGGGCTATGGCTACACCTTC
J: TRBJ2-2; V: TRBV19; size: .; D: .; CDR3: CASIGGTNTGELFF; DNA: TGTGCCAGTATCGGCGGGACGAACACCGGGGAGCTGTTTTTT
J: TRBJ2-2; V: TRBV7-9; size: .; D: TRBD2; CDR3: CASSLVVGGPGEPFF; DNA: TGTGCCAGCAGCTTAGTCGTGGGAGGGCCCGGGGAGCCGTTTTTT
J: TRBJ2-2; V: TRBV9; size: .; D: TRBD2; CDR3: CASSPRTSGSAGELFF; DNA: TGTGCCAGCAGCCCAAGAACTAGCGGGAGCGCCGGGGAGCTGTTTTTT
J: TRBJ2-1; V: TRBV5-6; size: .; D: .; CDR3: CASSLRAWFQRDNEQFF; DNA: TGTGCCAGCAGCCTAAGGGCTTGGTTTCAGCGGGACAATGAGCAGTTCTTC
J: TRBJ2-2; V: TRBV9; size: .; D: .; CDR3: CASSVDGGGGIVNTGELFF; DNA: TGTGCCAGCAGCGTAGATGGGGGAGGCGGGATCGTGAACACCGGGGAGCTGTTTTTT
J: TRBJ1-2; V: TRBV9; size: .; D: TRBD1; CDR3: CASSDRPGQQHYGYTF; DNA: TGTGCCAGCAGCGATAGACCGGGACAGCAACACTATGGCTACACCTTC
J: TRBJ1-1; V: TRBV15; size: .; D: .; CDR3: CATSIGQNTEAFF; DNA: TGTGCCACCAGCATCGGACAGAACACTGAAGCTTTCTTT
J: TRBJ2-2; V: TRBV7-7; size: few; D: .; CDR3: CASSLARFPGELFF; DNA: TGTGCTAGCAGCTTAGCCCGTTTCCCCGGGGAGCTGTTTTTT
J: TRBJ2-1; V: TRBV2; size: .; D: TRBD2; CDR3: CAAGGDNNEQFF; DNA: TGTGCGGCGGGAGGGGATAACAATGAGCAGTTCTTC
J: TRBJ2-4; V: TRBV4-2; size: .; D: .; CDR3: CASSQERAKNIQYF; DNA: TGTGCCAGCAGCCAAGAGCGAGCCAAAAACATTCAGTACTTC
J: TRBJ2-7; V: TRBV11-2; size: .; D: TRBD1; CDR3: CASSLFTRTGLTYEQYF; DNA: TGTGCCAGCAGCCTATTCACAAGGACAGGGTTGACCTACGAGCAGTACTTC
J: TRBJ2-5; V: TRBV19; size: once; D: TRBD2; CDR3: CASSRLAEETQYF; DNA: TGTGCCAGTAGTAGGCTAGCGGAAGAGACCCAGTACTTC
J: TRBJ2-7; V: TRBV4-1; size: .; D: TRBD1; CDR3: CASSQGLLDRVHEQYF; DNA: TGCGCCAGCAGCCAAGGCCTCCTGGACAGGGTGCACGAGCAGTACTTC
J: TRBJ1-2; V: TRBV18; size: .; D: .; CDR3: CASSPSQATNYGYTF; DNA: TGTGCCAGCTCACCAAGCCAGGCAACTAACTATGGCTACACCTTC
J: TRBJ1-1; V: TRBV19; size: .; D: .; CDR3: CASSIIGRVNTEAFF; DNA: TGTGCCAGTAGTATAATCGGCAGGGTGAACACTGAAGCTTTCTTT
J: TRBJ1-1; V: TRBV6-5; size: .; D: TRBD1; CDR3: CASSRSAGGDRAFF; DNA: TGTGCCAGCAGTCGGTCGGCAGGGGGCGATCGAGCTTTCTTT
J: TRBJ1-1; V: TRBV10-1; size: .; D: .; CDR3: CAGPQRGVDTEAFF; DNA: TGCGCCGGCCCACAGCGGGGGGTTGACACTGAAGCTTTCTTT